This TCR beta chain was identified during a study of T cells in Graves' hyperthyroidism and ophthalmopathy. This clonotype was observed a handful of times. Researchers amplified the TCR beta CDR3 regions from RNA transcripts. The HTBI primer set drove a first-round RT-PCR of the TCR CDR3. TCRdb called the multiplex PCR reads again in MiXCR, with one record for every CDR3 protein. The repertoire holds a few hundred thousand distinct CDR3 sequences, with approximately 15% as singletons. This CDR3 has 12 amino acids. Germline CDR1 reads SNHLY; CDR2 reads FYNNEI. Trimming removed 7 bases at V and 3 bases at J, with 6 bases between.

Material for sequencing was blood. This clonotype was sampled from a woman between 18 and 30 years old with Graves' hyperthyroidism. This chain connects TRBV2 to TRBJ2-2; D is undetermined. CDR3 nucleotide sequence: TGTGCCAGCAACCATGACACCGGGGAGCTGTTTTTT. Amino acids: CASNHDTGELFF.